This is a list of T cell receptor beta chains from one sample in a study of radiotherapy plus CTLA-4 blockade in lung cancer. Sequencing was performed with immunoSEQ multiplex PCR; in TCRdb, only in-frame clones are kept and a portion is missing. The repertoire holds more than 90,000 clones, 88% seen once, with 4% to 6% in the top ten. The input for sequencing was peripheral blood, taken from a patient treated with radiotherapy plus ipilimumab. Source of these receptors: a human donor with non-small cell lung cancer that progressed on radiotherapy plus ipilimumab. Each CDR3 is given with its conserved first and last residue. The D gene is left open where the match is weak. Size is stated for part of the rows, as once, few or many counts, or as a class when the clone is expanded.

>NA|TRBJ1-2|TRBV6-5|NA
CASSYRGSFRYTF
TGTGCCAGCAGTTACAGGGGATCGTTTCGCTACACCTTC
>NA|TRBJ2-3|TRBV10-3|NA
CAISEYGPSTDTQYF
TGTGCCATCAGTGAGTACGGACCTAGCACAGATACGCAGTATTTT
>NA|TRBJ1-1|TRBV25-1|NA
CASSKLENTEAFF
TGTGCCAGCAGTAAGCTTGAGAACACTGAAGCTTTCTTT
>NA|TRBJ2-5|TRBV6-1|NA
CASSEGWQGLKTQYF
TGTGCCAGCAGTGAAGGGTGGCAGGGATTGAAGACCCAGTACTTC
>NA|TRBJ1-1|TRBV7-9|few
CASSLVERPAGTEAFF
TGTGCCAGCAGCTTAGTGGAGCGCCCGGCGGGAACTGAAGCTTTCTTT
>NA|TRBJ1-4|TRBV6-1|NA
CASNGRQFGEKLFF
TGTGCCAGCAACGGACGTCAATTTGGTGAAAAACTGTTTTTT
>TRBD1|TRBJ1-4|TRBV27|NA
CASSQDRVGEKLFF
TGTGCCAGCAGCCAGGACAGGGTGGGTGAAAAACTGTTTTTT
>NA|TRBJ1-2|TRBV5-1|NA
CASSSEDNYGYTF
TGCGCCAGCAGCTCAGAGGATAACTATGGCTACACCTTC
>TRBD2|TRBJ2-3|TRBV5-1|NA
CASSLETSSWGTDTQYF
TGCGCCAGCAGCTTGGAGACTAGCAGCTGGGGCACAGATACGCAGTATTTT
>TRBD2|TRBJ2-3|TRBV6-5|once
CASRSLAGGGSTQYF
TGTGCCAGCAGATCACTAGCGGGAGGGGGAAGTACGCAGTATTTT
>TRBD1|TRBJ1-2|TRBV15|NA
CATSKGTGSYGYTF
TGTGCCACCAGCAAAGGGACAGGGAGCTATGGCTACACCTTC
>NA|TRBJ2-6|TRBV28|NA
CASSLFLSSGANVLTF
TGTGCCAGCAGTTTATTTCTCAGCTCTGGGGCCAACGTCCTGACTTTC
>TRBD1|TRBJ1-2|TRBV6-1|NA
CAIAMGTDINYGYTF
TGTGCCATCGCTATGGGGACAGACATCAACTATGGCTACACCTTC
>TRBD1|TRBJ1-3|TRBV11-1|NA
CASSFGTGRGNTIYF
TGTGCCAGCAGCTTCGGGACAGGGCGAGGAAACACCATATATTTT
>NA|TRBJ2-2|TRBV13|NA
CASNKRVTNTGELFF
TGTGCCAGCAACAAAAGGGTTACGAACACCGGGGAGCTGTTTTTT
>NA|TRBJ1-1|TRBV11-2|NA
CASSLVWDTDTEAFF
TGTGCCAGCAGCTTAGTTTGGGACACTGACACTGAAGCTTTCTTT
>NA|TRBJ1-2|TRBV2|NA
CASDRRGNYGYTF
TGTGCCTCCGACCGTCGCGGAAACTATGGCTACACCTTC
>NA|TRBJ2-3|TRBV7-9|NA
CASSRNPKGDTQYF
TGTGCCAGCAGTCGGAATCCAAAAGGAGATACGCAGTATTTT
>NA|TRBJ2-2|TRBV28|NA
CASSGGRDWNTGELFF
TGTGCCAGCAGTGGAGGGCGGGACTGGAACACCGGGGAGCTGTTTTTT
>TRBD1|TRBJ2-5|TRBV10-3|NA
CAIRLTGEETQYF
TGTGCCATCAGATTGACAGGGGAGGAGACCCAGTACTTC
>NA|TRBJ1-5|TRBV6-1|few
CASSRGQNKNQPQHF
TGTGCCAGCTCCCGCGGGCAGAACAAAAATCAGCCCCAGCATTTT
>TRBD1|TRBJ1-2|TRBV6-5|NA
CASRTDRVGGYTF
TGTGCCAGCAGAACGGACAGGGTGGGTGGCTACACCTTC
>NA|TRBJ1-4|TRBV7-2|NA
CASSLGNTLEKLFF
TGTGCCAGCAGCTTAGGTAACACTTTGGAAAAACTGTTTTTT
>NA|TRBJ2-7|TRBV5-4|once
CASTYRANDLLQGEQYF
TGTGCCAGCACTTACCGGGCAAACGACCTACTCCAGGGCGAGCAGTACTTC
>NA|TRBJ2-3|TRBV10-2|NA
CASSDAGPRGDTQYF
TGCGCCAGCAGTGATGCGGGACCCCGTGGGGATACGCAGTATTTT
>TRBD1|TRBJ1-5|TRBV18|NA
CASSSTGSNQPQHF
TGTGCCAGCTCATCGACAGGGAGCAATCAGCCCCAGCATTTT
>NA|TRBJ1-2|TRBV5-1|NA
CASSRTGTSYGYTF
TGCGCCAGCAGCAGGACCGGGACTTCCTATGGCTACACCTTC
>NA|TRBJ1-3|TRBV10-3|few
CATLPDSTGNTIYF
TGTGCCACCCTCCCAGACAGTACTGGAAACACCATATATTTT
>NA|TRBJ2-3|TRBV2|NA
CASSRTGTTDTQYF
TGTGCCAGCAGCCGAACAGGGACCACAGATACGCAGTATTTT
>NA|TRBJ2-5|TRBV7-9|NA
CASSPMAETQYF
TGTGCCAGCAGCCCGATGGCAGAGACCCAGTACTTC
>TRBD1|TRBJ2-3|TRBV5-1|few
CASSISGTGRTDTQYF
TGCGCCAGCTCCATATCCGGGACAGGGCGCACAGATACGCAGTATTTT
>NA|TRBJ2-2|TRBV5-1|NA
CASSLDSPRTGELFF
TGCGCCAGCAGCTTGGACAGTCCGAGGACCGGGGAGCTGTTTTTT
>NA|TRBJ2-3|TRBV6-5|NA
CASLGRQGMIDTQYF
TGTGCCAGCCTCGGGAGACAGGGAATGATAGATACGCAGTATTTT
>NA|TRBJ1-4|TRBV18|NA
CASSSRDRTNEKLFF
TGTGCCAGCTCATCCCGGGACCGGACTAATGAAAAACTGTTTTTT
>TRBD1|TRBJ1-5|TRBV7-9|NA
CASSFSTGDRGNQPQHF
TGTGCCAGCAGCTTCAGTACAGGGGATCGGGGCAATCAGCCCCAGCATTTT
>NA|TRBJ1-6|TRBV4-2|NA
CASSPPPAGTDNSPLHF
TGTGCCAGCAGCCCTCCCCCCGCAGGGACGGATAATTCACCCCTCCACTTT
>NA|TRBJ1-1|TRBV20-1|NA
CLPWPAVAFF
TGCCTTCCGTGGCCTGCGGTAGCTTTCTTT
>TRBD1|TRBJ1-2|TRBV6-1|NA
CASSHQGALGYTF
TGTGCCAGCAGTCACCAGGGGGCTCTTGGCTACACCTTC
>NA|TRBJ2-7|TRBV29-1|few
CSVDLGYEQYF
TGCAGCGTTGATCTGGGGTACGAGCAGTACTTC
>TRBD2|TRBJ2-1|TRBV7-2|NA
CASKGGRAPWDEQFF
TGTGCCAGCAAAGGTGGGAGGGCCCCCTGGGATGAGCAGTTCTTC